The TCR beta chain under discussion was sequenced for a study of regulatory T cells in long-lasting Graves disease. The study's findings and limits: TRBV28, TRBJ1-2 and TRBJ2-5 emerged as the favored segments in persistent disease. Newly diagnosed Graves' patients exceeded persistent ones in TCR diversity.

The CDR3 extends over 15 amino acids. Germline values: CDR1 SGDLS, CDR2 YYNGEE. V gave up 3 bases and J gave up 5 bases; unmatched junction bases: 10. Time point denoted: newly diagnosed GD, antithyroid drugs for less than 3 months. PBMCs were the source of the RNA used for TCR sequencing. HTBI primers from iRepertoire and Arm-PCR of CDR3 regions yielded the TCR beta libraries. TCRdb reprocessed the multiplex PCR reads via MiXCR and lists one record per CDR3 protein. The sample carries 410,000 or so distinct CDR3 sequences, about 15% recorded once. The sample holds a few counts of this clonotype. Its matching antigen is unknown. The same sample was also studied in work on T cells in Graves' hyperthyroidism and ophthalmopathy. As that report states: A set of HTBI primers served as the primers for a first-round RT-PCR of the TCR CDR3.

Sequenced material: peripheral blood mononuclear cells (PBMCs), taken at new diagnosis, from a patient treated with antithyroid drugs. The V and J genes are TRBV9 and TRBJ2-5; 7 nucleotides match TRBD2. The clonotype comes from a woman in her twenties or thirties with Graves disease. The CDR3 is CASSEPTSNQETQYF. The CDR3 nucleotides read TGTGCCAGCAGCGAGCCGACTAGCAATCAGGAGACCCAGTACTTC.